The rows below give T cell receptor beta chains drawn from one sample of a study of CD8 T cells in Susac syndrome. One entry per CDR3 protein results from TCRdb running MiXCR on the immunoSEQ multiplex PCR reads. The profile shows around 130,000 distinct CDR3 sequences, around 80% of them singletons. Specimen: CD8+ T cells from PBMCs. The receptors derive from a human donor with multiple sclerosis. The CDR3 runs from the conserved cysteine through the conserved F or W. A D gene is named only where the DNA matches it firmly. Only part of the rows carry a size: once, few, many, or a class if the clone is expanded.

clone size	V gene	D gene	J gene	CDR3 DNA	CDR3 protein
-	TRBV7-6	-	TRBJ2-2	TGTGCCAGCAGCTCCCGCCGGGGGGCGGGAGATAACACCGGGGAGCTGTTTTTT	CASSSRRGAGDNTGELFF
-	TRBV7-9	-	TRBJ2-1	TGTGCCAGCAGCCATCGGGACTCCTACAATGAGCAGTTCTTC	CASSHRDSYNEQFF
-	TRBV18	-	TRBJ1-1	TGTGCCAGCTCACCAATCCCGGGGGGGCGAGGGAACACTGAAGCTTTCTTT	CASSPIPGGRGNTEAFF
-	TRBV3-1	TRBD1	TRBJ1-2	TGTGCCAGCAGCCAAGTAAGGGACAGAGATGGCTACACCTTC	CASSQVRDRDGYTF
-	TRBV20-1	-	TRBJ2-1	TGCAGTGCTAGAGGCTATAACTATGAGCAGTTCTTC	CSARGYNYEQFF
-	TRBV13	TRBD2	TRBJ2-1	TGTGCCAGCAGCTGGACTAGGGAGCAGTTCTTC	CASSWTREQFF
once	TRBV11-1	TRBD1	TRBJ2-1	TGTGCCAGCAGTTCCACCCGGACAGGAAGACCGGGGAGCTCCTACAATGAGCAGTTCTTC	CASSSTRTGRPGSSYNEQFF
once	TRBV30	-	TRBJ1-1	TGTGCCTGGAGTATTGGGGTGAACACTGAAGCTTTCTTT	CAWSIGVNTEAFF
-	TRBV2	-	TRBJ2-2	TGTGCCAGCAGTGACCCGGCGAACACCGGGGAGCTGTTTTTT	CASSDPANTGELFF
-	TRBV13	TRBD1	TRBJ1-1	TGTGCCAGCCAGGGGGCCCCCGCACTTGAAGCTTTCTTT	CASQGAPALEAFF
-	TRBV20-1	TRBD1	TRBJ2-7	TGCAGTGCTAGAGATACCCTAGGGACAGGGAGGAACGAGCAGTACTTC	CSARDTLGTGRNEQYF
-	TRBV12-3/TRBV12-4	-	TRBJ1-5	TGTGCCAGCAGTTTAGGTCATCAGCCCCAGCATTTT	CASSLGHQPQHF
-	TRBV12-3/TRBV12-4	-	TRBJ1-1	TGTGCCAGCAGTCCAGGCCCGGGGGCCCTGAGGACTGAAGCTTTCTTT	CASSPGPGALRTEAFF
-	TRBV27	TRBD1	TRBJ1-5	TGTGCCAGCAGTTGGACTACAGGGGCTAATCAGCCCCAGCATTTT	CASSWTTGANQPQHF
-	TRBV7-8	-	TRBJ1-1	TGTGCCAGCAGCTTCCACAGCCCCATGAACACTGAAGCTTTCTTT	CASSFHSPMNTEAFF
-	TRBV2	-	TRBJ1-5	TGTGCCAGCAGTGACTGGGGACGCCCCGAAGAGAATCAGCCCCAGCATTTT	CASSDWGRPEENQPQHF
-	TRBV20-1	-	TRBJ1-2	TGCAGTGCTAGAGATCCTGACGTTGCCATTTATGGCTACACCTTC	CSARDPDVAIYGYTF
-	TRBV2	-	TRBJ1-5	TGTGCCAGCAATCCCCTCAATCAGCCCCAGCATTTT	CASNPLNQPQHF
-	TRBV11-2	-	TRBJ2-2	TGTGCCAGCAGCTCTGCGAATACCCCGGGGCCGTTTTTT	CASSSANTPGPFF
few	TRBV6-1	-	TRBJ1-5	TGTGCCAGCAGTTCCCGACGTCAGCCCCAGCATTTT	CASSSRRQPQHF
-	TRBV15	-	TRBJ2-2	TGTGCCACCAGCAGAGTCACTAGCCCTAGCACCGGGGAGCTGTTTTTT	CATSRVTSPSTGELFF
-	TRBV20-1	-	TRBJ2-2	TGCAGTGCTAGACATGATCAGGAGAATAACGGGGAGCTGTTTTTT	CSARHDQENNGELFF
-	TRBV9	-	TRBJ1-3	TGTGCCAGCAGCTCCGGGACCCTCGTAAACACCATATATTTT	CASSSGTLVNTIYF
-	TRBV19	-	TRBJ1-1	TGTGCCACCACCCCAACCGGGACGGGTAACACTGAAGCTTTCTTT	CATTPTGTGNTEAFF
few	TRBV7-2	-	TRBJ2-1	TGTGCCAGCAGCTTAGAAAATAGGGGCTATGAGCAGTTCTTC	CASSLENRGYEQFF
-	TRBV29-1	-	TRBJ1-1	TGCAGCGTTGATAAAGCGCAGGGCGCTGAAGCTTTCTTT	CSVDKAQGAEAFF
-	TRBV7-2	-	TRBJ2-5	TGTGCCAGCAGGCCAGTCGGGACAAAAAAAGAGACCCAGTACTTC	CASRPVGTKKETQYF
-	TRBV20-1	-	TRBJ2-1	TGCAGTGCTAGAGTCGGGTTTAATGAGCAGTTCTTC	CSARVGFNEQFF
-	TRBV28	-	TRBJ1-2	TGTGCCAGCAGGCCCCTGGAGCAGATTAACTATGGCTACACCTTC	CASRPLEQINYGYTF
-	TRBV30	-	TRBJ2-1	TGTGCCTGGAACGGAGAACTTTACAATGAGCAGTTCTTC	CAWNGELYNEQFF
-	TRBV6-1	-	TRBJ1-4	TGTGCCAGCAGTGAGACTGCAACTAATGAAAAACTGTTTTTT	CASSETATNEKLFF
-	TRBV24-1	-	TRBJ2-1	TGTGCCACCAGTCTGGGCCATGAGCAGTTCTTC	CATSLGHEQFF
once	TRBV10-3	TRBD1	TRBJ2-1	TGTGCCATCAGTGCCGGGACAGGTCCAGAGCAGTTCTTC	CAISAGTGPEQFF
-	TRBV5-1	-	TRBJ2-7	TGCGCCAGCAGCGTAGGCGCCGGAGCCTACGAGCAGTACTTC	CASSVGAGAYEQYF
once	TRBV20-1	-	TRBJ1-5	TGCAGTGCTAGAGACCCTCTCTCTAATCAGCCCCAGCATTTT	CSARDPLSNQPQHF
-	TRBV20-1	-	TRBJ2-1	TGCAGTGCTAGTAATGAGCAGTTCTTC	CSASNEQFF
-	TRBV6-1	-	TRBJ1-6	TGTGCCAGCAGGACCTTGAGCCCACCCCTCCACTTT	CASRTLSPPLHF
few	TRBV5-5	-	TRBJ1-2	TGTGCCAGCAGCTTGGTTCTGGCAGGGGTCCATGGCTACACCTTC	CASSLVLAGVHGYTF
once	TRBV7-9	-	TRBJ2-1	TGTGCCAGCAGCTTAGTTCGGGCGGGTAATGAGCAGTTCTTC	CASSLVRAGNEQFF
-	TRBV5-5	-	TRBJ2-4	TGTGCCAGCAGCTTGGAAGGCAGGGCTGGAAACATTCAGTACTTC	CASSLEGRAGNIQYF
-	TRBV2	-	TRBJ1-2	TGTGCCAGCAGTGGAACAGGGACCGATTATGGCTACACCTTC	CASSGTGTDYGYTF
once	TRBV25-1	-	TRBJ2-5	TGTGCCAGCAGTGAATGGGGCAGGGGACAAGAGACCCAGTACTTC	CASSEWGRGQETQYF
once	TRBV2	TRBD1	TRBJ2-5	TGTGCCAGCAGTACCCCCGGGACAGGGCCCCAAGAGACCCAGTACTTC	CASSTPGTGPQETQYF
-	TRBV6-1	-	TRBJ2-1	TGTGCCAGCTCCCCCCTGGGACAAAGCTCCTACAATGAGCAGTTCTTC	CASSPLGQSSYNEQFF
-	TRBV7-8	TRBD2	TRBJ2-1	TGTGCCAGCAGCTTCAGTCCGACTAGCGGGAGTAGCGAGCAGTTCTTC	CASSFSPTSGSSEQFF
few	TRBV4-1	TRBD2	TRBJ2-1	TGCGCCAGCAGCCAGCTAGCGGGAGGATACAATGAGCAGTTCTTC	CASSQLAGGYNEQFF
-	TRBV11-1	TRBD2	TRBJ2-5	TGTGCCAGCAGCCCCACGGGGGAGGGAGAGACCCAGTACTTC	CASSPTGEGETQYF
-	TRBV7-6	-	TRBJ2-1	TGTGCCAGCAGCCCAGAGTGGGGGGATTACAATGAGCAGTTCTTC	CASSPEWGDYNEQFF
-	TRBV27	-	TRBJ2-3	TGTGCCAGCAGTCCGGGACTCGGGGCTTATACGCAGTATTTT	CASSPGLGAYTQYF
-	TRBV4-1	-	TRBJ2-1	TGCGCCAGCAGCCAACACAGGGTTGGGGCACTTGTTGAGCAGTTCTTC	CASSQHRVGALVEQFF
-	TRBV4-1	-	TRBJ2-1	TGCGCCAGCAGCCAAGAGGCCCTCTCCTACAATGAGCAGTTCTTC	CASSQEALSYNEQFF
-	TRBV19	-	TRBJ2-7	TGTGCCAGTAGTGCGGCCGGGGGAGTGGGGTACGAGCAGTACTTC	CASSAAGGVGYEQYF
-	TRBV11-1	-	TRBJ2-3	TGTGCCAGCAGCCACTACACAGATACGCAGTATTTT	CASSHYTDTQYF
-	TRBV18	-	TRBJ1-1	TGTGCCAGCTCACCACCGGAGGGGATGAACACTGAAGCTTTCTTT	CASSPPEGMNTEAFF
few	TRBV18	-	TRBJ1-1	TGTGCCAGCTCACCCGGGGGGGCTGAAGCTTTCTTT	CASSPGGAEAFF
-	TRBV6-5	-	TRBJ1-2	TGTGCCAGCAGTCTGGGCAGGACTTCAGGTGGCTACACCTTC	CASSLGRTSGGYTF
-	TRBV19	-	TRBJ1-3	TGTGCCAGTAGTATATCCGGCCAGGGCGCCGGAGATGGAAACACCATATATTTT	CASSISGQGAGDGNTIYF